The present T cell receptor (beta chain) was sequenced within a study of cytomegalovirus exposure and HLA in healthy donors. Findings of the study overall: Most TCR sequences were seen very rarely across donors, but some public TCRs occurred in many.

Comment on this clone: The antigen is undetermined.

The PCR used 60 Vbeta and 13 Jbeta primers. The repertoire was sequenced with immunoSEQ multiplex PCR; TCRdb's copy has only in-frame clones and lacks some. The sample lists approximately 160,000 clones, more than 80% occurring once. Input material: PBMCs. This TCR derives from a man younger than 35 in good health and CMV-seronegative.

CDR3: CASSQQDRTYEQYF. The CDR3 nucleotides read TGTGCCAGCAGCCAACAGGACAGGACCTACGAGCAGTACTTC. V usage is TRBV11-2 and J usage is TRBJ2-7, with 7 bases aligning to TRBD1. J lost 2 bases, V lost 5 bases, and 6 bases had no gene match. Germline CDR1 and CDR2: SGHAT and FQNNGV. This CDR3 comprises 14 residues.